This TCR beta chain was captured in a study of a mutant IDH1 vaccine in newly diagnosed glioma. Study-level findings and limits: Of all patients, roughly 93% showed vaccine-induced immune responses.

Looked up from germline, CDR1 is SGHTA and CDR2 is FQGNSA. The CDR3 totals 14 residues. Trimming left V 1 base short and J 7 bases short, with 11 bases between. As for this clone: The antigen remains undetermined.

Regarding time point: week 35, safety follow-up. The investigators gave 300 ug of mutant IDH1 20-mer peptide in each vaccine dose, together with topical imiquimod. The study gave patients eight vaccinations in weeks 1, 3, 5, 7, 11, 15, 19, 23. The method was immunoSEQ multiplex PCR; TCRdb's version includes in-frame clones alone and lacks a portion of them. The data show over 45,000 clones, less than 80% seen once. The V gene is TRBV7-2, the J gene TRBJ2-1; D call uncertain. This specimen consisted of PBMCs, obtained from a glioma patient whose treatment included an IDH1 peptide vaccine. The TCR originated in a man aged 35 to 55 with glioma. The CDR3 protein is CASSLVSQTNEQFF. The CDR3 nucleotides are TGTGCCAGCAGCTTAGTGAGCCAGACTAATGAGCAGTTCTTC.